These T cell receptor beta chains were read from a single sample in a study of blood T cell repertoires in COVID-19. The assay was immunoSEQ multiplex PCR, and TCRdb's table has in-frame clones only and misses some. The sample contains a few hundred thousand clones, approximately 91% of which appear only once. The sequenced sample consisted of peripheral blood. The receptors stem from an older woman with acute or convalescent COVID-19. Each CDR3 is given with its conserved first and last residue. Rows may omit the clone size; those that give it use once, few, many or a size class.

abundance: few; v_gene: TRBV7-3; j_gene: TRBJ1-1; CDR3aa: CASSLTPGGGTEAFF
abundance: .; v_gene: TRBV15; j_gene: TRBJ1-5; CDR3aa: CATSREFGTWGVPQPQHF
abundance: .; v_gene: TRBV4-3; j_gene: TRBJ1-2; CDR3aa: CASSQFTPTQAGTGVYGYTF
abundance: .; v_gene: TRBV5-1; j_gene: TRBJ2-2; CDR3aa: CASSPQGRTGELFF
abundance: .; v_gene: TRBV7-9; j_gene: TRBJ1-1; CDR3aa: CASILTGGLRNTEAFF
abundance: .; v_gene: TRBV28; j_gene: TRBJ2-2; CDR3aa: CASSPLVQGLGTGELFF
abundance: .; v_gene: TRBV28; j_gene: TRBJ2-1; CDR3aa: CASSLYSQGGYNEQFF
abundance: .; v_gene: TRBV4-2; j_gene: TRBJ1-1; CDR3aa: CASSHSDNRGREAFF
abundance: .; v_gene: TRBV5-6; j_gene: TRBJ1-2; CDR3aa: CASSLGDTQDGYTF
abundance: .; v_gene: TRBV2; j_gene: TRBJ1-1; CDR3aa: CASSATVWESEAFF
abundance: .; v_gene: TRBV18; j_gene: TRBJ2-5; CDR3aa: CASSPQAGSKTQYF
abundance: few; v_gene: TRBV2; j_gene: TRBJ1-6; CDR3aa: CASSFGTANSPLHF
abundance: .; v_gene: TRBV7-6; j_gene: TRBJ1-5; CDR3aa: CASSFSAGQPQHF
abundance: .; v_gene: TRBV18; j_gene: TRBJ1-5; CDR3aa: CASSPDMNQPQHF
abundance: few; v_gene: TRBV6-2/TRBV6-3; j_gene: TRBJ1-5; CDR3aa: CASSPLDRYSNQPQHF
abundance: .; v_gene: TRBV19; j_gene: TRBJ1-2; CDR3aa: CASSPSGDYGYTF
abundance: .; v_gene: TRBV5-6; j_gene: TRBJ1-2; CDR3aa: CASSSFGYGYTF